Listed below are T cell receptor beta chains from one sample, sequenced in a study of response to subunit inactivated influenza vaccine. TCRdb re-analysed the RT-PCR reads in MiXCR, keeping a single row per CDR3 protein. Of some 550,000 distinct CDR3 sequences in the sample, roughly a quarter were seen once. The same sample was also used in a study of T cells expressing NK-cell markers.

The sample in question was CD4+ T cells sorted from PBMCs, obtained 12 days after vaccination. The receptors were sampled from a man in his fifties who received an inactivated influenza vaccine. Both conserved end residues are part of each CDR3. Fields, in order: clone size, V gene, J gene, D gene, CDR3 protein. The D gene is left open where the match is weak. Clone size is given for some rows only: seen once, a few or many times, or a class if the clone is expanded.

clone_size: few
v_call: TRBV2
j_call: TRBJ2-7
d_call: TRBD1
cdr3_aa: CASTGTGGAYEQYF

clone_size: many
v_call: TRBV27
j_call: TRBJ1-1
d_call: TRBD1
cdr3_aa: CASSFRGPTEAFF

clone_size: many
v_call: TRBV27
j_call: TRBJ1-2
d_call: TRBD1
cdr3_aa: CASSFRQGDGYTF

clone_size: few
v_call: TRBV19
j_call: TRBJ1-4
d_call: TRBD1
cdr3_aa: CASSPQGSLKQLFF

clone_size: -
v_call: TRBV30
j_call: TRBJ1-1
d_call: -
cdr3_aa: CAWSGGGRGYTEAFF

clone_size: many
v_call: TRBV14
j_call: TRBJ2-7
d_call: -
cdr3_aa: CASSQIWGLRGEQYF

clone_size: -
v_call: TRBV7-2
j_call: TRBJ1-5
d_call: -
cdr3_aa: CASSLTGTSNQPQHF

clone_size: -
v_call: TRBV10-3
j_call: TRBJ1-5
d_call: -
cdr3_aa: CAISEGFGDQPQHF

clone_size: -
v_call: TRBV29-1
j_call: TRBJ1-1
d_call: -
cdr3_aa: CSVDPTVNTEAFF

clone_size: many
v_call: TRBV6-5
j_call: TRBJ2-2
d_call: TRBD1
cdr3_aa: CASSLREITGVYSTGELFF

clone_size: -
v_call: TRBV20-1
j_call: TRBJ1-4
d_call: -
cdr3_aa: CSARVPGAPTINEKLFF

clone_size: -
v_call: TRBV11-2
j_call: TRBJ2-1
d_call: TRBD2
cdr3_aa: CASSPRAGAFLNEQFF

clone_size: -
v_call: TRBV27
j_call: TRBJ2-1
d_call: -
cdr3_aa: CASSFVGGTYIEQFF

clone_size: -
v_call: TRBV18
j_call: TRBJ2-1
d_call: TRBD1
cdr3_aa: CASSMGQYNEQFF

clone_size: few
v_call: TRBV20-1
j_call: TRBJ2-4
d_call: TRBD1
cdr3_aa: CSARRTGAKNIQYF

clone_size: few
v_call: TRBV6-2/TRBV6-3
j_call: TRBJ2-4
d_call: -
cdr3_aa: CASSSGTELAKNIQYF

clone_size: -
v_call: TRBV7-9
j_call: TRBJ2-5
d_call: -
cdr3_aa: CASSLTVAPQETQYF

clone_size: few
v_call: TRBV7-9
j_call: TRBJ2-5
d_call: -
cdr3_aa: CASSTAPAGQKETQYF

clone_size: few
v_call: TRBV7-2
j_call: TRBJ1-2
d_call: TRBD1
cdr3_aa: CASSQRPGQGLHGYTF

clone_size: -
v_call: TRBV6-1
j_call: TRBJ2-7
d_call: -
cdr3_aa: CASSEAGLAGYEQYF

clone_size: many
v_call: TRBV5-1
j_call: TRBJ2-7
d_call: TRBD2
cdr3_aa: CASSLGSSGTYEQYF

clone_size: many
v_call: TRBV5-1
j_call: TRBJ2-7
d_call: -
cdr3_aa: CASSLATDDYEQYF

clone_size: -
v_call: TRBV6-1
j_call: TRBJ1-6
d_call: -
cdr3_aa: CASSGAGKESPLHF

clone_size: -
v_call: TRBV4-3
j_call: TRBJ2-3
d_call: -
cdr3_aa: CASSQGPITDTQYF

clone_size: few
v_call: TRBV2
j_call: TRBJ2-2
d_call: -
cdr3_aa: CASSPAGTNTGELFF

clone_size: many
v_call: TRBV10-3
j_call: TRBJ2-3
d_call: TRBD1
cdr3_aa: CAISESTGTDTQYF

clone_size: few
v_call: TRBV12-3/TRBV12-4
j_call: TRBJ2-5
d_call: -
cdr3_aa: CASNALRGETQYF

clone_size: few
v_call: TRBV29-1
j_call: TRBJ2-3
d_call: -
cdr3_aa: CSVRATYTDTQYF

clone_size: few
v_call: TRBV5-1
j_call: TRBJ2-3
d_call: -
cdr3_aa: CASSLRDWGTDTQYF

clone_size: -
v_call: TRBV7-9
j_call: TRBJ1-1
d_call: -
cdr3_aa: CASSWSRAEAFF

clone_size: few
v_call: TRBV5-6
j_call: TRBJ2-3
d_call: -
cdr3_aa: CASSLGWDDTQYF

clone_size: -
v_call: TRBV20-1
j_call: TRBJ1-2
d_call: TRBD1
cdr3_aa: CSAKTGNYGYTF

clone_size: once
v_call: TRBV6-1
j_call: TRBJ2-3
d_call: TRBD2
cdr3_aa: CASSAGLAANIDTQYF

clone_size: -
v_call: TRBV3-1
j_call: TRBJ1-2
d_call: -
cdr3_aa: CASSQVGTRGYTF

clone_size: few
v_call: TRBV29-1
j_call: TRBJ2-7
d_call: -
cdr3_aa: CSVDEHGNSYEQYF

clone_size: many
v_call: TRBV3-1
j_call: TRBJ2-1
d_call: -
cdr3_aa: CASSQVPAEQFF

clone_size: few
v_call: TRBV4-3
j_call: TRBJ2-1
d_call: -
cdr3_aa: CASSQQDQYNEQFF

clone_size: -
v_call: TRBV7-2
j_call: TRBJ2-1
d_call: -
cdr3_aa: CASSPGRPGAEQFF

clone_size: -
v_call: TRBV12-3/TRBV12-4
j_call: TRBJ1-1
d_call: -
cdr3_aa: CASSLIAGNTEAFF

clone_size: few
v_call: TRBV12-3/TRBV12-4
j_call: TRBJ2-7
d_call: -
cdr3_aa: CASSFPRVEGSEQYF

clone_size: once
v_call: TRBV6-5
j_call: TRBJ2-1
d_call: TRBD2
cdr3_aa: CASSYPRQGGTSGLSYNEQFF

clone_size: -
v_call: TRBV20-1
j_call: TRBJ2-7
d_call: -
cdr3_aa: CSARTTEGRRPLYEQYF

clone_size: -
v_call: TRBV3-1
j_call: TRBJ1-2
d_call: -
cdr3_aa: CASSQDIAYGYTF

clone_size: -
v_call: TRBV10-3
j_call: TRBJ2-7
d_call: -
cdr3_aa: CAIRWDTLSEQYF

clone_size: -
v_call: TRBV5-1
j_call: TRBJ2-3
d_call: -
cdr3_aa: CASSLRLRGSTDTQYF

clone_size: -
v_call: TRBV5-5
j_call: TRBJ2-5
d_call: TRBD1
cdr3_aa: CASSLGYGTGSTETQYF

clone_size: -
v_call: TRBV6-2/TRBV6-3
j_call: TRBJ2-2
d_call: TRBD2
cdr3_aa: CASSYSTSGRTNTGELFF

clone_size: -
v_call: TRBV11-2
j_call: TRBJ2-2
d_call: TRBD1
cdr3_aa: CASSLYQGAGGELFF

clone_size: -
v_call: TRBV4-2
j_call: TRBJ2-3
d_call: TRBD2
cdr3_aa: CASSHGLAGADTQYF

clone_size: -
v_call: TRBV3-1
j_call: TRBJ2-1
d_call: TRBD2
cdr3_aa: CASSLGTKLVLNEQFF

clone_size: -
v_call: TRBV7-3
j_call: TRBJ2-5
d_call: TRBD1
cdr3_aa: CASSLIATGVETQYF

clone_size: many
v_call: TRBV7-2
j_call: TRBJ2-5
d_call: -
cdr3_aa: CASRYTGQETQYF

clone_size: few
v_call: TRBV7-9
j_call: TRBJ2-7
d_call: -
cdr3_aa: CASTPGLTYEQYF

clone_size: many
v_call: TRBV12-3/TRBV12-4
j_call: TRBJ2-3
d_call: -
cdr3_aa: CASRSLRQAGDTQYF

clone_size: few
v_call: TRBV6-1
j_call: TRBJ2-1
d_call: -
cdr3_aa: CASRDWTLNEQFF

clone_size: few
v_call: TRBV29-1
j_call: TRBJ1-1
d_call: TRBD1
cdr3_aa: CSVDFFGRGPSNTEAFF